This record concerns one T cell receptor beta chain sequence. Its antigen is unknown. Base qualities are not recorded, but no much larger clone differs from it by a single base. From cysteine to phenylalanine, the CDR3 is 18 amino acids long. The retained sequence is limited to the CDR3, 54 bases, with the frame set at the first base. V drops 3 bases and J drops 2 bases, leaving 23 bases in between. CDR1 and CDR2 are drawn from the germline V gene: MGHDK, SYGVNS. The data originate from a study of cytomegalovirus exposure and HLA in healthy donors (dated by TCRdb to about 2017). Regarding the research as a whole: According to a later analysis, the roughly 130 validation repertoires were produced on the same platform as the 680 or so repertoires of the first cohort. The study aimed to test whether cataloging public T cell receptors could reveal signatures of past pathogen exposure. Besides the first cohort of roughly 700 subjects, a separate validation cohort made up of 120 different subjects was used. The study combined high-throughput TCR immunosequencing, statistical association of individual TCRs with disease status, and machine learning to predict cytomegalovirus infection status.

General conclusions and limits of the study: A later analysis lacked HLA typing for the validation cohort, so it scored co-occurrence in that cohort across all 130 or so repertoires. The study listed 150 to 200 TCR beta chains as associated with cytomegalovirus. In both the original and validation cohorts, the classifier was reported to diagnose cytomegalovirus status with high specificity and sensitivity. In a later analysis, TCRs clustered in the first cohort were found to also tend to co-occur in the 120 validation repertoires, with 94% of cluster scores above 0. According to the authors, the approach could potentially be generalized to other disease states and immunological phenotypes. In vitro tests confirmed that three of the cytomegalovirus-associated TCR beta chains recognize cytomegalovirus antigens. Most TCR sequences were observed very rarely across donors, whereas some public TCRs were present in many individuals.

The donors were included in the validation cohort of some 110 subjects, a group kept apart from the roughly 700-subject first cohort. The method behind the library was the immunoSEQ multiplex PCR assay. As for the authors' bioinformatics: A statistical classification framework was built for diagnosing cytomegalovirus status from the catalog of TCR beta chain sequences. TCRdb took this table from immuneACCESS and kept in-frame rearrangements with V and J called. Such tables lack part of the clones; where checked against another copy, unresolved V genes explain under half of the gap, and the rest is unexplained. The V and J calls and clone size come from that table; D and trimming were worked out from the DNA. The sample table holds 80,000 to 100,000 clones, of which roughly 91% were seen once. The top ten hold approximately 2.2% of the sample.

The specimen was PBMCs. Rearrangement joined TRBV25-1 to TRBJ2-7; possibly the D gene is TRBD2, per 5 matching bases. This TCR was sampled from a man aged 25-45 years in good health and CMV-seronegative. The DNA is TGTGCCAGCAGTGATTCGAAGCGGCACGACCAGGCTCCCTACGAGCAGTACTTC. Its translation reads: CASSDSKRHDQAPYEQYF.